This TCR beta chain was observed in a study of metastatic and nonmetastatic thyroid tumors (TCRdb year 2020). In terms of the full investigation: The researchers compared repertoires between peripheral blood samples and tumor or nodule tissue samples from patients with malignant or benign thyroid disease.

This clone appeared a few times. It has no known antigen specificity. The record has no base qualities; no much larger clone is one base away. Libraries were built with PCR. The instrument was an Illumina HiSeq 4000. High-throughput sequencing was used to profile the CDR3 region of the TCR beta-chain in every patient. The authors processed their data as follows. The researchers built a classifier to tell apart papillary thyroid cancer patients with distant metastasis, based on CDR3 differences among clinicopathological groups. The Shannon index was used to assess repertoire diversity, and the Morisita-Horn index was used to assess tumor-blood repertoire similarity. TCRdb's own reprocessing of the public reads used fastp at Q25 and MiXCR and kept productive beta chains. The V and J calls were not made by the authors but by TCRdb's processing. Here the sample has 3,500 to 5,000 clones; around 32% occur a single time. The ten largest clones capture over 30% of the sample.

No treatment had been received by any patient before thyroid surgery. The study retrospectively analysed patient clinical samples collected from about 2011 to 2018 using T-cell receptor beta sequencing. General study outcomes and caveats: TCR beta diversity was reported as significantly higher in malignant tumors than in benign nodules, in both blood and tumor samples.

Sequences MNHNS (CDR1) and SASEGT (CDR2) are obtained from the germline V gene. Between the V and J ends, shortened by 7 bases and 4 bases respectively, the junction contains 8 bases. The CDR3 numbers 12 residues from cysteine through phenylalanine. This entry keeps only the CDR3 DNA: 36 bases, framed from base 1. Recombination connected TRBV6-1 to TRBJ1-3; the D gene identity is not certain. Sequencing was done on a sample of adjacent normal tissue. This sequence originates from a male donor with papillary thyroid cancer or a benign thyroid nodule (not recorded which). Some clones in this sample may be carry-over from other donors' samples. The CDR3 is CASTGGGNTIYF. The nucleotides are TGTGCCAGCACGGGAGGGGGAAACACCATATATTTT.